The sample holds one count of the clone carrying this T cell receptor (beta chain). Looked up from germline, CDR1 is SGHDT and CDR2 is YYEEEE. With 3 bases clipped from V and 3 bases from J, the junction kept 8 bases outside the gene matches. This CDR3 spans 16 amino acids. The data derive from a study of blood T cell repertoires in COVID-19. Whole-study context: The samples span acute and convalescent COVID-19 from the United States, Italy and Spain. Sample material is recorded as cDNA or gDNA derived from T cells, B-cell-depleted T cells, or PBMCs.

Authors' analysis steps: Amplifying reference gene primers gave estimates of nucleated cell counts. The protocol was immunoSEQ multiplex PCR, while the TCRdb copy is restricted to in-frame clones and leaves out a portion. V, J and clone size reflect that table, while D and trimming were determined from the DNA. This sample yields around 120,000 clones, of which 60% to 85% are seen a single time; roughly 2.1% belongs to the top ten. The sequence came from a man aged 65-85 years with acute or convalescent COVID-19. Source material: peripheral blood. V is TRBV5-6 and J is TRBJ1-5; 8 nucleotides match TRBD1. CDR3 sequence reads: CASSSWTGTFNQPQHF. CDR3 nucleotide sequence: TGTGCCAGCAGCTCTTGGACAGGGACCTTCAATCAGCCCCAGCATTTT.